The 32 T cell receptor beta chains presented below share a single source sample, sequenced in a study of cytomegalovirus exposure and HLA in healthy donors. PCR used 60 Vbeta primers and 13 Jbeta primers. Method: immunoSEQ multiplex PCR; TCRdb's copy keeps in-frame clones and lacks some. The sample yields roughly 93,000 clones, under 80% seen once. The specimen sequenced was PBMCs. These TCRs come from a human donor in good health.

This chain joins TRBV30 and TRBJ2-1; D is possibly TRBD2 (6 bases). This CDR3 has 16 residues. V was clipped by 4 bases and J by 3 bases, with 19 bases between them. CDR1 GTSNPN and CDR2 SVGIG come from the germline V gene (reference sequence). DNA for the CDR3: TGTGCCTGGAAAAGGGGCGGGCGGGGATACTACAATGAGCAGTTCTTC. It yields the protein CAWKRGGRGYYNEQFF.

The chain uses TRBV10-2 and TRBJ1-6, with 7 bases matching TRBD1. CDR1 is WSHSY and CDR2 is SAAADI in the germline V gene. This CDR3 is 15 amino acids long. V gave up 3 bases and J gave up 8 bases; unmatched junction bases: 7. CDR3 bases: TGCGCCAGCAGTGAAGGGGACAGAAGATATTCACCCCTCCACTTT. This gives the protein CASSEGDRRYSPLHF.

The chain has TRBV27 and TRBJ2-2; 9 positions match TRBD2. Germline CDR1 is MNHEY and CDR2 is SMNVEV (reference sequence). This CDR3 comprises 17 residues. V lost 5 bases, J lost 3 bases, and 10 bases stayed unmatched. The CDR3 bases are TGTGCCAGCAGTCCTCCGGGACTAGCTCTGTACACCGGGGAGCTGTTTTTT. Translation gives CASSPPGLALYTGELFF.

V and J are TRBV9 and TRBJ2-2; TRBD2 agrees at 8 bases. Germline CDR1 is SGDLS and CDR2 is YYNGEE. CDR3 length equals 20 residues. V trimming: 0 bases; J trimming: 0 bases; junction bases outside the gene matches: 13. CDR3 residues: CASSVGGLAGDPSNTGELFF. DNA for the CDR3: TGTGCCAGCAGCGTAGGAGGGCTAGCGGGTGACCCCTCGAACACCGGGGAGCTGTTTTTT.

This clone was observed once. The chain combines TRBV19 with TRBJ1-2; the D gene is possibly TRBD1 (6 bases). Trimming took 4 bases from V and 8 from J, leaving 20 bases between them. Per germline, CDR1 LNHDA and CDR2 SQIVND (reference sequence). The CDR3 loop spans 15 amino acids. For the CDR3, the DNA is TGTGCCAGTAGTACAGGGGTTGGTATCTCGGGCGGCTACACCTTC. Translated: CASSTGVGISGGYTF.

The chain combines TRBV4-3 with TRBJ1-2, with 7 bases that match TRBD1. Germline V gene sequence: CDR1 LGHNA, CDR2 YSLEER. CDR3 length: 15 residues. Trimming at V came to 2 bases and at J to 8 bases, leaving 11 bases not matched to a gene. In DNA, the CDR3 is TGCGCCAGCAGCCAATCACCCACAGGGGTGGGCGGCTACACCTTC. This gives the protein CASSQSPTGVGGYTF.

This clone was counted only a few times. The gene calls are TRBV6-5 and TRBJ2-2, with D perhaps matching TRBD1 (5 bases). The CDR3 contains 14 residues. V dropped 7 bases and J dropped 6 bases, with 15 bases sitting between them. Looked up from germline, CDR1 is MNHEY and CDR2 is SVGAGI. The CDR3 coding sequence is TGTGCCAGCAAGGCAGGGATCCCCCCCGGGGAGCTGTTTTTT. It is translated as CASKAGIPPGELFF.

This clone was counted between two and nine times. V usage is TRBV29-1 and J usage is TRBJ2-1; weak D call: TRBD2 (6 bases). Germline-derived CDR1 and CDR2 are SQVTM and ANQGSEA. The length of the CDR3 is 12 residues. Trimming took 4 bases from V and 9 from J, leaving 13 bases between them. CDR3 in amino acids: CSVGYMGGEQFF. DNA of the CDR3: TGCAGCGTTGGATATATGGGGGGTGAGCAGTTCTTC.

The chain is built from TRBV6-1 and TRBJ1-3; D is unclear. Trimming shortened V by 0 bases and J by 4 bases, and 7 bases separated the two germline ends. CDR1 and CDR2 from the germline V gene are MNHNS and SASEGT. The CDR3 has 14 amino acids. CDR3 nucleotide sequence: TGTGCCAGCAGTGAAGCGATGGCCGGAAACACCATATATTTT. Encoded protein: CASSEAMAGNTIYF.

This chain links TRBV27 with TRBJ2-7; 13 nucleotides line up with TRBD2. The CDR3 contains 15 residues. The trim removed 6 bases at V and 6 bases at J, leaving 8 bases unmatched. Per germline, CDR1 MNHEY and CDR2 SMNVEV (reference sequence). The CDR3 sequence: CASRPLGLAGVEQYF. The CDR3 DNA sequence: TGTGCCAGCAGGCCCTTAGGACTAGCGGGAGTCGAGCAGTACTTC.

For the CDR3, the DNA is TGTGCCAGCAGCTCCCGAGGACTAGCGGGGGGGACCACAGATACGCAGTATTTT. Translated: CASSSRGLAGGTTDTQYF. The chain uses TRBV7-2 and TRBJ2-3; 15 positions match TRBD2. This CDR3 contains 18 residues. V shed 4 bases and J 2 bases; nucleotides not matched to a gene: 7. From germline, CDR1 is SGHTA and CDR2 FQGNSA.

The chain couples TRBV5-4 to TRBJ1-1; TRBD1 might be the D (6 bases). Trimming took 1 base from V and 3 from J, leaving 19 bases between them. The CDR3 contains 17 residues. In germline, CDR1 is SGHNT, CDR2 YYREEE (reference sequence). This chain's CDR3 is CASSLPEVGEGDTEAFF. The CDR3 nucleotides are TGTGCCAGCAGCTTGCCTGAAGTTGGGGAGGGGGACACTGAAGCTTTCTTT.

The chain uses TRBV6-1 and TRBJ1-2; D is possibly TRBD1 (5 bases). The CDR3 runs 14 residues. Trimming removed 2 bases from V and 2 bases from J, with 9 bases in between. CDR1 and CDR2 from the germline V gene are MNHNS and SASEGT. The chain's CDR3 is CASSESGRNYGYTF. The CDR3 DNA reads as TGTGCCAGCAGTGAATCAGGGCGGAACTATGGCTACACCTTC.

The V and J genes are TRBV7-9 and TRBJ2-3, with a tentative D call TRBD2 (5 bases). CDR1 is SEHNR, CDR2 FQNEAQ, per germline (reference sequence). The CDR3 is 15 residues long. V gave up 2 bases and J gave up 2 bases, with 11 bases separating them. In nucleotides, the CDR3 is TGTGCCAGCAGCTTAAATTCGGGAACCACAGATACGCAGTATTTT. It codes for CASSLNSGTTDTQYF.

The V and J genes are TRBV15 and TRBJ1-5; D is undetermined. This CDR3 region has 13 residues. CDR1 and CDR2 (germline): LNHNV, YYDKDF (reference sequence). Trimming took off 0 bases at V and 6 bases at J, with 6 bases between the two ends. CDR3 protein: CATSRDLVQPQHF. DNA of the CDR3: TGTGCCACCAGCAGAGATCTCGTTCAGCCCCAGCATTTT. The variable domain in full, with the rest retrieved from reference TRBV15 and TRBJ1-5, is DAMVIQNPRYQVTQFGKPVTLSCSQTLNHNVMYWYQQKSSQAPKLLFHYYDKDFNNEADTPDNFQSRRPNTSFCFLDIRSPGLGDTAMYLCATSRDLVQPQHFGDGTRLSIL.

The rearrangement uses TRBV6-1 and TRBJ1-2, with 8 bases lining up with TRBD1. The CDR3 consists of 14 residues. Trimming at V came to 7 bases and at J to 8 bases, leaving 12 bases not matched to a gene. Germline values: CDR1 MNHNS, CDR2 SASEGT. The CDR3 spells CASNKQGGSRGYTF. DNA for the CDR3: TGTGCCAGCAACAAACAGGGGGGATCGAGGGGCTACACCTTC.

The V gene is TRBV5-5, the J gene TRBJ1-1, with D possibly TRBD1 on 5 matching bases. This CDR3 has 17 residues. In germline, CDR1 is SGHKS, CDR2 YYEKEE (reference sequence). Between the trimmed V and J ends, which lost 3 bases and 5 bases, there was a span of 23 bases. CDR3 sequence: CASSSVAGGGSGTEAFF. CDR3 nucleotides: TGTGCCAGCAGCTCAGTGGCTGGGGGGGGTTCTGGTACTGAAGCTTTCTTT.

This chain connects TRBV19 to TRBJ2-5, with D perhaps TRBD1 (6 bases). Germline V gives CDR1 LNHDA, CDR2 SQIVND (reference sequence). CDR3 size: 14 residues. V was cut by 7 bases and J by 7 bases, with 19 bases left in between. The CDR3 region is CASTPSWGLGTQYF. CDR3 DNA: TGTGCCAGTACCCCCTCATGGGGGCTGGGGACCCAGTACTTC.

J is TRBJ1-4 and V is TRBV9; a possible D gene is TRBD1 (5 bases). There are 14 residues in the CDR3. V shed 0 bases and J shed 5 bases, with 8 bases lying between them. From germline, CDR1 is SGDLS and CDR2 YYNGEE. Here the CDR3 reads CASSVGRVNEKLFF. CDR3 bases: TGTGCCAGCAGCGTAGGCAGGGTGAATGAAAAACTGTTTTTT.

The rearrangement uses TRBV7-5 and TRBJ2-3; TRBD2, the table's D call, lacks a check against the DNA. TRBV7-5 counts as a pseudogene. CDR3 length equals 17 residues. DNA for the CDR3: TGTGTCAGAAGCCCCCCAGGACTAGCGGGAGGCACAGATACGCAGTATTTT. Encoded protein: CVRSPPGLAGGTDTQYF.

This clone was counted once. The chain couples TRBV15 to TRBJ1-4, with D tentatively TRBD1 (5 bases). This CDR3 has 14 residues. V dropped 6 bases and J dropped 0 bases, with 8 bases sitting between them. CDR1 LNHNV and CDR2 YYDKDF come from the germline V gene (reference sequence). CDR3 loop: CATSDSATNEKLFF. In DNA form, the CDR3 reads TGTGCCACCAGTGACAGTGCAACTAATGAAAAACTGTTTTTT.

This chain links TRBV5-1 with TRBJ1-1; no firm D call. The CDR3 is 13 amino acids. With 1 base removed from V and 3 bases from J, the gap between germline ends came to 7 bases. Germline values: CDR1 SGHRS, CDR2 YFSETQ. CDR3 bases: TGCGCCAGCAGCTTGTCCCAGTACACTGAAGCTTTCTTT. This gives the protein CASSLSQYTEAFF.

In this sample, this clone is medium-sized (0.01 to 0.1%). This chain joins TRBV27 and TRBJ2-3; maybe TRBD1 (5 bases). The ends were cut back, 6 bases at V and 6 bases at J, with 13 bases in the middle. The CDR3 runs 13 residues. From germline, CDR1 is MNHEY and CDR2 SMNVEV (reference sequence). The CDR3 DNA reads TGTGCCAGCAGGGCAGGGTATTCGGATACGCAGTATTTT. Amino acids: CASRAGYSDTQYF.

V usage is TRBV6-5 and J usage is TRBJ1-5; TRBD1 might be the D (5 bases). From germline, CDR1 is MNHEY and CDR2 SVGAGI. This CDR3 spans 14 amino acids. Trimming took 4 bases from V and 3 from J, leaving 10 bases between them. The CDR3 spells CASSLQAINQPQHF. For the CDR3, the DNA is TGTGCCAGCAGTTTACAGGCGATCAATCAGCCCCAGCATTTT.

The J gene is TRBJ2-1, the V gene TRBV19, with 7 bases identical to TRBD2. CDR1 is LNHDA, CDR2 SQIVND, per germline (reference sequence). This CDR3 is built from 13 residues. V gave up 4 bases and J gave up 10 bases; unmatched junction bases: 7. CDR3 sequence (DNA): TGTGCCAGTAGTAGGGGAGGGGAGGCGGAGCAGTTCTTC. Amino acid sequence: CASSRGGEAEQFF.

The chain employs TRBV13 and TRBJ2-2; 7 nucleotides agree with TRBD1. Germline V lookup: CDR1 PRHDT, CDR2 FYEKMQ (reference sequence). Trimming removed 7 bases from V and 6 bases from J; junction bases left unmatched: 14. The CDR3 totals 16 residues. CDR3 sequence: CASTTPDRVLAGELFF. For the CDR3, the DNA is TGTGCCAGCACCACCCCTGACAGGGTATTAGCCGGGGAGCTGTTTTTT.

This clone was picked up a small number of times. V usage is TRBV6-1 and J usage is TRBJ1-1, with D possibly being TRBD1 (6 bases). V shed 6 bases and J shed 5 bases, with 22 bases lying between them. Germline V CDR1 and CDR2: MNHNS, SASEGT. The CDR3 totals 16 residues. The CDR3 loop is CASRELATGRGTEAFF. Written as DNA, the CDR3 is TGTGCCAGCAGGGAATTGGCCACAGGGAGGGGGACTGAAGCTTTCTTT.

The CDR3 DNA reads as TGTGCCTGGAGTGTACTTCGGGGGGCTGAAGCTTTCTTT. As protein: CAWSVLRGAEAFF. This chain uses TRBV30 with TRBJ1-1; a weak D match, TRBD1 (5 bases). CDR3 length: 13 residues. Trimming shortened V by 0 bases and J by 6 bases, and 11 bases separated the two germline ends. CDR1 is GTSNPN, CDR2 SVGIG, per germline (reference sequence).

The chain joins TRBV7-9 to TRBJ1-1; D uncertain. The CDR3 covers 13 residues. Per germline, CDR1 SEHNR and CDR2 FQNEAQ (reference sequence). The V gene lost 3 bases and the J gene lost 7 bases, with 12 bases spanning the gap. CDR3 coding DNA: TGTGCCAGCAGCTTTCAGAGGTATAATGAAGCTTTCTTT. It is translated as CASSFQRYNEAFF.

This clone was seen just once. The chain combines TRBV7-6 with TRBJ2-2; D might be TRBD2 (5 bases). Trimming cost V 5 bases and J 5 bases, with 12 bases left between them. Germline CDR1 and CDR2: SGHVS and FNYEAQ. This CDR3 has 14 residues. Here the CDR3 DNA reads TGTGCCAGCAGCCCGATGGACTGGACCGGGGAGCTGTTTTTT. Translating it yields CASSPMDWTGELFF.

The chain has TRBV7-6 and TRBJ2-3, with 12 bases lining up with TRBD2. The CDR3 totals 16 residues. V was pared by 4 bases and J by 2 bases, with 4 bases of the junction left unmatched. Germline V CDR1 and CDR2: SGHVS, FNYEAQ. The CDR3 DNA sequence: TGTGCCAGCAGCTCCGGGACTAGCGGGTTCACAGATACGCAGTATTTT. Residues: CASSSGTSGFTDTQYF.

The table lists this clone with a few counts. The CDR3 sequence is CASSQDYRNTEAFF. CDR3 sequence (DNA): TGTGCCAGCAGCCAAGACTACAGAAACACTGAAGCTTTCTTT. The chain uses TRBV14 and TRBJ1-1; D not certain. Trimming cost V 0 bases and J 2 bases, with 7 bases left between them. CDR1 is SGHDN, CDR2 FVKESK, per germline. The CDR3 loop spans 14 amino acids. The entire variable domain, with the rest obtained from reference TRBV14 and TRBJ1-1, is as follows: EAGVTQFPSHSVIEKGQTVTLRCDPISGHDNLYWYRRVMGKEIKFLLHFVKESKQDESGMPNNRFLAERTGGTYSTLKVQPAELEDSGVYFCASSQDYRNTEAFFGQGTRLTVV.